This TCR beta chain appears in the sequencing data of a study of human T cells and chemical hapten exposure. At the level of the study: Sensitization employed 2% DPC on about 2 cm by about 2 cm of upper inner arm skin. There were per-sample TCR yield variations, arising mainly from small pooled library volume differences. Study-wide findings and caveats: While controls formed fewer of them, expanded TCRs formed significantly more large CDR3 similarity clusters. No shift was seen in TCRs above 1 in 1000 frequency with DPC sensitization.

The CDR3 has 13 amino acids. Germline CDR1 and CDR2: GTSNPN and SVGIG (reference sequence). Trimming removed 3 bases from V and 6 bases from J, with 15 bases in between. This clonotype was observed at least ten times. Its antigen remains unidentified. Time point denoted: patch test 2, 6 weeks after DPC sensitization. Treatment of the sample: therapeutic diphenylcyclopropenone sensitization with weekly scalp DPC. In TCRdb, the RACE reads were re-called with MiXCR into one record per CDR3 protein. This sample has fewer than 90,000 distinct CDR3 sequences, with 6.6% found just once. The specimen was whole blood, collected in connection with sensitization to the hapten diphenylcyclopropenone (DPC). This TCR derives from a woman between 25 and 40 years old with alopecia areata. Some clones in this sample may be carry-over from other donors' samples. This sequence joins TRBV30 and TRBJ2-7, with D possibly being TRBD2 (5 bases). CDR3 coding DNA: TGTGCCTGGAGCCCCGACGCGGGTTCCGAGCAGTACTTC. It is translated as CAWSPDAGSEQYF. Supplemented by reference TRBV30 and TRBJ2-7, the full variable domain reads SQTIHQWPATLVQPVGSPLSLECTVEGTSNPNLYWYRQAAGRGLQLLFYSVGIGQISSEVPQNLSASRPQDRQFILSSKKLLLSDSGFYLCAWSPDAGSEQYFGPGTRLTVT.